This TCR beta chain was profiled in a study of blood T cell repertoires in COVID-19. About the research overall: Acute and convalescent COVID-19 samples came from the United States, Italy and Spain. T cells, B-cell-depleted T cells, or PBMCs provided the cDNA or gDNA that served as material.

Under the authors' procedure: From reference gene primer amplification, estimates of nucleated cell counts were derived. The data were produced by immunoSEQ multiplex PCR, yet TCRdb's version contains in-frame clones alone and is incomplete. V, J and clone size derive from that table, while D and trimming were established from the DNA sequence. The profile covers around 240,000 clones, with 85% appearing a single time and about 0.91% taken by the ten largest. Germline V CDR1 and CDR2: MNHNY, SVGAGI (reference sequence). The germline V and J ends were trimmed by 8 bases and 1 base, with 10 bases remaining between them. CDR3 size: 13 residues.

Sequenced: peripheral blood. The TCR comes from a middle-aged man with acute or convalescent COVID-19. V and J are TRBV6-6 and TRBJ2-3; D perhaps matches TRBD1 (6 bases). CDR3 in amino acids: CASREGGTDTQYF. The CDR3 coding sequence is TGTGCCAGCCGTGAGGGGGGCACAGATACGCAGTATTTT.